This is a list of T cell receptor beta chains from one sample in a study of cytomegalovirus exposure and HLA in healthy donors. The data were produced by immunoSEQ multiplex PCR, yet TCRdb's version contains in-frame clones alone and is incomplete. The sample lists roughly 160,000 clones, 75% to 85% seen once, with about 13% in the top ten. Material for sequencing was PBMCs. The receptors were sampled from a woman aged 50 to 60 in good health and CMV-seronegative. Each CDR3 is given with its conserved first and last residue. Fields, in order: D gene, V gene, clone size, J gene, CDR3 protein, CDR3 DNA. A D gene is named only where the DNA matches it firmly. Clone size is stated in some rows and not others, as once, few, many or a class when expanded.

TRBD1	TRBV27	.	TRBJ2-7	CASSPWTGGYEQYF	TGTGCCAGCAGTCCTTGGACAGGGGGCTACGAGCAGTACTTC
.	TRBV2	.	TRBJ2-4	CASSLQILAKNIQYF	TGTGCCAGCAGTCTACAGATCCTAGCCAAAAACATTCAGTACTTC
TRBD1	TRBV28	once	TRBJ2-1	CASSFTDRSYNEQFF	TGTGCCAGCAGTTTCACGGACAGGTCCTACAATGAGCAGTTCTTC
TRBD1	TRBV28	.	TRBJ2-7	CASSLPGQGEYEQYF	TGTGCCAGCTCACTCCCCGGACAGGGAGAGTACGAGCAGTACTTC
.	TRBV11-3	.	TRBJ1-4	CASSLCPSAASTNEKLFF	TGTGCCAGCAGCTTATGTCCGTCCGCGGCTTCAACTAATGAAAAACTGTTTTTT
TRBD2	TRBV4-2	once	TRBJ2-5	CASSQVLAVQETQYF	TGTGCCAGCAGCCAAGTGCTAGCGGTACAAGAGACCCAGTACTTC
.	TRBV11-2	.	TRBJ1-1	CASSLVGGAWSTEAFF	TGTGCCAGCAGCTTAGTTGGGGGGGCTTGGAGCACTGAAGCTTTCTTT
TRBD2	TRBV11-2	.	TRBJ2-5	CASVSRGGPQETQYF	TGTGCCAGCGTCAGCCGGGGGGGCCCCCAAGAGACCCAGTACTTC
TRBD2	TRBV7-2	.	TRBJ2-5	CASSLDAGRTETQYF	TGTGCCAGCAGCTTAGACGCCGGGAGGACAGAGACCCAGTACTTC
TRBD1	TRBV7-3	.	TRBJ2-7	CASSVTGGVRYEQYF	TGTGCCAGCAGCGTCACAGGGGGCGTGAGGTACGAGCAGTACTTC
TRBD2	TRBV5-4	.	TRBJ2-3	CASSSGTSGIPDTQYF	TGTGCCAGCAGCTCAGGGACTAGCGGGATCCCAGATACGCAGTATTTT
.	TRBV4-2	.	TRBJ2-2	CASRRPDSTGELFF	TGTGCCAGCAGAAGACCTGACAGCACCGGGGAGCTGTTTTTT
TRBD1	TRBV28	.	TRBJ1-2	CASSLPPGTGLPSYGYTF	TGTGCCAGCAGTTTGCCTCCCGGGACAGGCCTTCCTAGCTATGGCTACACCTTC
.	TRBV6-5	.	TRBJ1-1	CASSYSWRQNTEAFF	TGTGCCAGCAGTTACTCATGGCGGCAGAACACTGAAGCTTTCTTT
TRBD2	TRBV9	once	TRBJ2-3	CASSTDPGTRGLDTQYF	TGTGCCAGCAGCACCGACCCCGGGACTAGGGGGTTAGATACGCAGTATTTT
TRBD1	TRBV6-1	.	TRBJ1-2	CASSEPLDRGWGGYTF	TGTGCCAGCAGTGAACCACTCGACAGGGGATGGGGTGGCTACACCTTC
TRBD2	TRBV5-4	.	TRBJ2-5	CASSSSGLIGETQYF	TGTGCCAGCAGCTCCTCGGGACTAATAGGGGAGACCCAGTACTTC
.	TRBV29-1	.	TRBJ1-1	CSETVGDEAFF	TGCAGCGAGACAGTTGGAGATGAAGCTTTCTTT
TRBD1	TRBV9	.	TRBJ2-3	CASSGAPGQLLGDTQYF	TGTGCCAGCAGCGGAGCCCCGGGACAGCTCTTGGGAGATACGCAGTATTTT
.	TRBV7-2	.	TRBJ2-3	CASSRTGWRTDTQYF	TGTGCCAGCAGCCGTACAGGGTGGCGCACAGATACGCAGTATTTT
.	TRBV7-2	.	TRBJ2-7	CASSLVLGAYEQYF	TGTGCCAGCAGCTTAGTTCTGGGCGCGTACGAGCAGTACTTC
.	TRBV19	.	TRBJ2-1	CASSRLGGYNEQFF	TGTGCCAGTAGCCGTTTGGGGGGCTACAATGAGCAGTTCTTC
.	TRBV18	.	TRBJ2-1	CASSPGTDGSSYNEQFF	TGCGCCAGCTCACCGGGGACTGACGGGAGCTCCTACAATGAGCAGTTCTTC
.	TRBV6-4	.	TRBJ2-1	CASSNTRANEQFF	TGTGCCAGCAGCAACACCAGGGCCAATGAGCAGTTCTTC
.	TRBV19	.	TRBJ1-1	CASKGLGAKNTEAFF	TGTGCCAGTAAGGGGCTGGGGGCGAAGAACACTGAAGCTTTCTTT
.	TRBV5-1	.	TRBJ2-7	CASSIPGQSFYEQYF	TGCGCCAGCAGCATTCCGGGACAATCTTTCTACGAGCAGTACTTC
.	TRBV6-6	.	TRBJ1-5	CASNGDRRLLHF	TGTGCCAGCAACGGAGACAGGCGACTTTTACATTTT
.	TRBV5-6	.	TRBJ1-2	CASRPGPPRVYGYTF	TGTGCCAGCAGGCCCGGGCCGCCGCGGGTCTATGGCTACACCTTC
TRBD1	TRBV7-9	once	TRBJ1-2	CASSLLGPTGGARNGYTF	TGTGCCAGCAGCCTCTTGGGGCCCACAGGGGGGGCGCGTAATGGCTACACCTTC
.	TRBV6-5	.	TRBJ2-7	CASSYVPGVPYEQYF	TGTGCCAGCAGTTACGTACCAGGGGTCCCCTACGAGCAGTACTTC
TRBD2	TRBV7-9	.	TRBJ2-7	CASSQGLALYEQYF	TGTGCCAGCAGCCAGGGACTAGCGTTGTACGAGCAGTACTTC
TRBD2	TRBV25-1	.	TRBJ2-1	CASKEGSGVTEFF	TGTGCCAGCAAAGAAGGTAGCGGGGTCACCGAGTTCTTC
.	TRBV7-9	few	TRBJ1-1	CASRGQGLEAFF	TGTGCCAGCAGGGGGCAGGGGCTTGAAGCTTTCTTT
.	TRBV5-1	.	TRBJ2-2	CASSPRGLNTGELFF	TGCGCCAGCAGCCCTAGAGGGTTGAACACCGGGGAGCTGTTTTTT
.	TRBV27	once	TRBJ1-2	CASSLDRNYGYTF	TGTGCCAGCAGTTTAGACAGAAACTATGGCTACACCTTC
.	TRBV7-2	.	TRBJ2-7	CASRAVQATRQYF	TGTGCCAGCAGAGCGGTCCAGGCGACGCGGCAGTACTTC
.	TRBV2	.	TRBJ1-5	CASSEVGRSQPQHF	TGTGCCAGCAGTGAAGTCGGGAGGTCTCAGCCCCAGCATTTT
.	TRBV2	.	TRBJ2-5	CASSGGPSETQYF	TGTGCCAGCAGCGGGGGGCCGAGTGAGACCCAGTACTTC
.	TRBV7-8	few	TRBJ2-5	CASSLGAGTIQETQYF	TGTGCCAGCAGCTTAGGGGCGGGGACGATCCAAGAGACCCAGTACTTC
.	TRBV7-9	.	TRBJ2-1	CASMSRYSYNEQFF	TGTGCCAGCATGAGCCGTTACTCCTACAATGAGCAGTTCTTC
TRBD1	TRBV16	.	TRBJ2-7	CASRGQGREQYF	TGTGCCAGCAGGGGACAGGGGCGCGAGCAGTACTTC
TRBD1	TRBV19	.	TRBJ1-2	CASSREPGQAKGYTF	TGTGCCAGTAGTCGGGAGCCGGGACAGGCTAAAGGCTACACCTTC
.	TRBV18	.	TRBJ1-5	CASSSRGGDQPQHF	TGTGCCAGCTCCTCCCGAGGGGGGGATCAGCCCCAGCATTTT
.	TRBV5-4	.	TRBJ1-2	CASSVDANNGYTF	TGTGCCAGCAGCGTGGACGCGAATAATGGCTACACCTTC
TRBD2	TRBV6-7	.	TRBJ2-7	CARGLATDEQYF	TGTGCCAGGGGACTAGCGACCGACGAGCAGTACTTC
.	TRBV20-1	.	TRBJ1-1	CSARQGIEAFF	TGCAGTGCTAGGCAGGGAATTGAAGCTTTCTTT